This entry features one T cell receptor (beta chain) sequence. This entry is derived from a study of T cells in Graves' hyperthyroidism and ophthalmopathy. Researchers took RNA transcripts and amplified the TCR beta CDR3 regions from them. Primed by the HTBI set, a first-round RT-PCR was run on the TCR CDR3. One entry per CDR3 protein results from TCRdb running MiXCR on the multiplex PCR reads. The sample holds hundreds of thousands of distinct CDR3 sequences, around 20% seen once. Input material: blood. This TCR was recovered from a man between 25 and 39 years old with Graves' ophthalmopathy.

The CDR3 DNA follows: TGTGCCAGCAGCCCCCAGGGAGGAGGCAATCAGCCCCAGCATTTT. Amino acids: CASSPQGGGNQPQHF. The chain has TRBV28 and TRBJ1-5; weak D call: TRBD1 (5 bases). This CDR3 has 15 amino acids. Trimming left V 6 bases short and J 2 bases short, with 14 bases between. From germline, CDR1 is MDHEN and CDR2 SYDVKM.